Listed here is a single T cell receptor beta chain. The data originate from a study of blood T cell repertoires in COVID-19. V trimming: 4 bases; J trimming: 11 bases; junction bases outside the gene matches: 10. The CDR3 is 15 residues long. The germline gives CDR1 MGHRA, CDR2 YSYEKL. Libraries were prepared by immunoSEQ multiplex PCR; TCRdb keeps only in-frame clonotypes and omits some of them. The data contain around 63,000 clones, about 89% of them singletons. The source is a man aged 60-69 years with acute or convalescent COVID-19. Sequencing was carried out using peripheral blood. The chain has TRBV4-1 and TRBJ1-6, with 8 bases matching TRBD1. This chain's CDR3 is CASSLGTGSGTPLHF. Written as DNA, the CDR3 is TGCGCCAGCAGCCTCGGGACAGGCAGTGGGACACCCCTCCACTTT.